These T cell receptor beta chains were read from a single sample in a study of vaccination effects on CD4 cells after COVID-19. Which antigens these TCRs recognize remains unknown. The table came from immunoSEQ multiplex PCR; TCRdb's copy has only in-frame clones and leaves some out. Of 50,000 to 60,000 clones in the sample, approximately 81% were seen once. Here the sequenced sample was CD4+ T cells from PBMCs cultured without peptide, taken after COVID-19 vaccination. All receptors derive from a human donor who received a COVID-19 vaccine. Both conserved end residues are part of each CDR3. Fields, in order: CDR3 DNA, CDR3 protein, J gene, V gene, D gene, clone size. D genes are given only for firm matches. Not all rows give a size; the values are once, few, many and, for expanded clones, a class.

CDR3 DNA: TGTGCTAGTGGTTTGGTACTAGGGACACTCTATGCAACTAATGAAAAACTGTTTTTT; CDR3 protein: CASGLVLGTLYATNEKLFF; J gene: TRBJ1-4; V gene: TRBV12-5; D gene: -; clone size: -
CDR3 DNA: TGTGCCAGCAGCCCGTACGACCCCAACACCGGGGAGCTGTTTTTT; CDR3 protein: CASSPYDPNTGELFF; J gene: TRBJ2-2; V gene: TRBV7-9; D gene: -; clone size: -
CDR3 DNA: TGCGCCAGCAGCTTGTACGGGAGCTCTGGGGCCAACGTCCTGACTTTC; CDR3 protein: CASSLYGSSGANVLTF; J gene: TRBJ2-6; V gene: TRBV5-1; D gene: -; clone size: -
CDR3 DNA: TGTGCCAGCAGCTTAGACCTCGGAAACACCATATATTTT; CDR3 protein: CASSLDLGNTIYF; J gene: TRBJ1-3; V gene: TRBV7-9; D gene: -; clone size: -
CDR3 DNA: TGCGCCAGCAGCCAAGAAACAACGGTCAGCGGGGAAAAACTGTTTTTT; CDR3 protein: CASSQETTVSGEKLFF; J gene: TRBJ1-4; V gene: TRBV4-1; D gene: -; clone size: -
CDR3 DNA: TGTGCCAGCAGGAGACAGGGGGCCCCTGAAGCTTTCTTT; CDR3 protein: CASRRQGAPEAFF; J gene: TRBJ1-1; V gene: TRBV28; D gene: TRBD1; clone size: -
CDR3 DNA: TGTGCCAGCAGCCCCTGGGAGCGGTCCTACGAGCAGTACTTC; CDR3 protein: CASSPWERSYEQYF; J gene: TRBJ2-7; V gene: TRBV6-5; D gene: -; clone size: -
CDR3 DNA: TGTGCCAGCAGCCAGGGGAGTAGCGGTAGTATCTACGAGCAGTACTTC; CDR3 protein: CASSQGSSGSIYEQYF; J gene: TRBJ2-7; V gene: TRBV3-1/TRBV3-2; D gene: -; clone size: -
CDR3 DNA: TGCGCCAGCAGCGACAGGGCGGGCTCCTACGAGCAGTACTTC; CDR3 protein: CASSDRAGSYEQYF; J gene: TRBJ2-7; V gene: TRBV5-1; D gene: TRBD1; clone size: -
CDR3 DNA: TGTGCCAGCAGTTTTCTGGGACAGAGCACAGATACGCAGTATTTT; CDR3 protein: CASSFLGQSTDTQYF; J gene: TRBJ2-3; V gene: TRBV27; D gene: TRBD1; clone size: -
CDR3 DNA: TGTGCCAGCAGCTTAGGGACTGTTCTAGAGCAGTACTTC; CDR3 protein: CASSLGTVLEQYF; J gene: TRBJ2-7; V gene: TRBV7-8; D gene: -; clone size: -
CDR3 DNA: TGCGCCAGCAGCTCCGGGACAGGGGCCTACGAGCAGTACTTC; CDR3 protein: CASSSGTGAYEQYF; J gene: TRBJ2-7; V gene: TRBV5-1; D gene: TRBD1; clone size: -
CDR3 DNA: TGTGCCAGCAGCTTGGAAGGACCCTATGGCTACACCTTC; CDR3 protein: CASSLEGPYGYTF; J gene: TRBJ1-2; V gene: TRBV5-4; D gene: -; clone size: few
CDR3 DNA: TGTGCCAGCAGTAGGCCAGGGGGTAAAGAGACCCAGTACTTC; CDR3 protein: CASSRPGGKETQYF; J gene: TRBJ2-5; V gene: TRBV27; D gene: TRBD1; clone size: -
CDR3 DNA: TGCAGTGCTCGGGGGGGAGGTGAGCAGTTCTTC; CDR3 protein: CSARGGGEQFF; J gene: TRBJ2-1; V gene: TRBV20-1; D gene: TRBD2; clone size: -
CDR3 DNA: TGTGCCAGCAGTGAGTCCGGGGTGACAGCCACAGATACGCAGTATTTT; CDR3 protein: CASSESGVTATDTQYF; J gene: TRBJ2-3; V gene: TRBV6-1; D gene: -; clone size: -
CDR3 DNA: TGCGCCAGCGGCCGCGGGACTAGCAACACTGAGCAGTTCTTC; CDR3 protein: CASGRGTSNTEQFF; J gene: TRBJ2-1; V gene: TRBV5-1; D gene: TRBD2; clone size: once
CDR3 DNA: TGTGCCAGCAGGACTGGGACCAGGGAAGAGACCCAGTACTTC; CDR3 protein: CASRTGTREETQYF; J gene: TRBJ2-5; V gene: TRBV5-5; D gene: -; clone size: -
CDR3 DNA: TGCGCCAGCAGCATTTCGGGAAATCAGCCCCAGCATTTT; CDR3 protein: CASSISGNQPQHF; J gene: TRBJ1-5; V gene: TRBV4-1; D gene: -; clone size: -
CDR3 DNA: TGTGCCAGCAGTCTACACAGGGGGGGCACAGATACGCAGTATTTT; CDR3 protein: CASSLHRGGTDTQYF; J gene: TRBJ2-3; V gene: TRBV6-5; D gene: TRBD1; clone size: -
CDR3 DNA: TGTGCCAGCAGCTTACGGGGGGGCTGGAACACCGGGGAGCTGTTTTTT; CDR3 protein: CASSLRGGWNTGELFF; J gene: TRBJ2-2; V gene: TRBV5-4; D gene: TRBD2; clone size: once
CDR3 DNA: TGTGCCAGCAGCTCCAGCGGGAATTCCTACAATGAGCAGTTCTTC; CDR3 protein: CASSSSGNSYNEQFF; J gene: TRBJ2-1; V gene: TRBV11-2; D gene: TRBD2; clone size: -
CDR3 DNA: TGCGCCAGCTGGGACTCCGGGCCTGCCTACGAGCAGTACTTC; CDR3 protein: CASWDSGPAYEQYF; J gene: TRBJ2-7; V gene: TRBV5-1; D gene: -; clone size: -
CDR3 DNA: TGTGCCACCAGTGACTCGGGACTAGCGGGGGGCTGGAGCTCCTACAATGAGCAGTTCTTC; CDR3 protein: CATSDSGLAGGWSSYNEQFF; J gene: TRBJ2-1; V gene: TRBV24-1; D gene: TRBD2; clone size: few
CDR3 DNA: TGTGCTAGTGGTTTCGGGGGGGCAAGGGAGCAGTTCTTC; CDR3 protein: CASGFGGAREQFF; J gene: TRBJ2-1; V gene: TRBV12-5; D gene: TRBD2; clone size: -
CDR3 DNA: TGTGCCAGCAGTGATAGGACAGGGAGCTCACCCCTCCACTTT; CDR3 protein: CASSDRTGSSPLHF; J gene: TRBJ1-6; V gene: TRBV2; D gene: TRBD1; clone size: medium-sized
CDR3 DNA: TGCGCCAGCAGCTTGGAGGCAGGGGCCGTCTATGGCTACACCTTC; CDR3 protein: CASSLEAGAVYGYTF; J gene: TRBJ1-2; V gene: TRBV5-1; D gene: -; clone size: few
CDR3 DNA: TGCAGTGCTGGCACAGATACGCAGTATTTT; CDR3 protein: CSAGTDTQYF; J gene: TRBJ2-3; V gene: TRBV20-1; D gene: -; clone size: -
CDR3 DNA: TGTGCCAGCAGTTCCCGGTTGGGTAAGACAAGAGGGTTCACTGAAGCTTTCTTT; CDR3 protein: CASSSRLGKTRGFTEAFF; J gene: TRBJ1-1; V gene: TRBV28; D gene: -; clone size: -
CDR3 DNA: TGTGCCAGCAGCGCTGGGGGCTCCCGGGGTCAGCCCCAGCATTTT; CDR3 protein: CASSAGGSRGQPQHF; J gene: TRBJ1-5; V gene: TRBV7-9; D gene: -; clone size: few
CDR3 DNA: TGTGCCAGTAGTATAGCCAGAACTAACTATGGCTACACCTTC; CDR3 protein: CASSIARTNYGYTF; J gene: TRBJ1-2; V gene: TRBV19; D gene: -; clone size: -
CDR3 DNA: TGTGCCACCAGCCGTGGTTGGGGGACACAATCCTACGAGCAGTACTTC; CDR3 protein: CATSRGWGTQSYEQYF; J gene: TRBJ2-7; V gene: TRBV15; D gene: -; clone size: -
CDR3 DNA: TGTGCCAGTAGTATAGAGGGTACGGGGAATTCACCCCTCCACTTT; CDR3 protein: CASSIEGTGNSPLHF; J gene: TRBJ1-6; V gene: TRBV19; D gene: -; clone size: once
CDR3 DNA: TGTGCCACCAGTGACCCTGGGACGGCTGGGGCCAACGTCCTGACTTTC; CDR3 protein: CATSDPGTAGANVLTF; J gene: TRBJ2-6; V gene: TRBV24-1; D gene: -; clone size: -
CDR3 DNA: TGTGCCAGCAGTACGACAGGGGGGAATCAGCCCCAGCATTTT; CDR3 protein: CASSTTGGNQPQHF; J gene: TRBJ1-5; V gene: TRBV6-5; D gene: TRBD1; clone size: -
CDR3 DNA: TGTGCCAGCAGCCAAGACAGGCATAATGAAAAACTGTTTTTT; CDR3 protein: CASSQDRHNEKLFF; J gene: TRBJ1-4; V gene: TRBV4-2; D gene: -; clone size: -
CDR3 DNA: TGTGCCAGCATCCCCCGCGGGCTAGCGGGAGTAAAAGATACGCAGTATTTT; CDR3 protein: CASIPRGLAGVKDTQYF; J gene: TRBJ2-3; V gene: TRBV5-5; D gene: TRBD2; clone size: -
CDR3 DNA: TGTGCCAGCAGTGCTGGTTGGAGCGGGGACCCCACAGATACGCAGTATTTT; CDR3 protein: CASSAGWSGDPTDTQYF; J gene: TRBJ2-3; V gene: TRBV5-4; D gene: TRBD2; clone size: -
CDR3 DNA: TGTGCCAGCAGTTCATGGTCCGGGAGGGCAAGCACAGATACGCAGTATTTT; CDR3 protein: CASSSWSGRASTDTQYF; J gene: TRBJ2-3; V gene: TRBV28; D gene: TRBD2; clone size: -
CDR3 DNA: TGTGCCAGCAGAGGCGAGGCTAGCGGGACGCAGTATTTT; CDR3 protein: CASRGEASGTQYF; J gene: TRBJ2-3; V gene: TRBV6-4; D gene: TRBD2; clone size: -
CDR3 DNA: TGTGCCAGCAGCGTAGGACTAGCGGGAGTGGTTGAAGAGACCCAGTACTTC; CDR3 protein: CASSVGLAGVVEETQYF; J gene: TRBJ2-5; V gene: TRBV9; D gene: TRBD2; clone size: -
CDR3 DNA: TGCAGTGCTAGTACTCAAGTTAGCAATCAGCCCCAGCATTTT; CDR3 protein: CSASTQVSNQPQHF; J gene: TRBJ1-5; V gene: TRBV20-1; D gene: -; clone size: -
CDR3 DNA: TGTGCCAGCAGTGAAAAACTCTTGAACACTGAAGCTTTCTTT; CDR3 protein: CASSEKLLNTEAFF; J gene: TRBJ1-1; V gene: TRBV2; D gene: -; clone size: -
CDR3 DNA: TGTGCCATCAGTGGAGGGGACAGTACCTACGAGCAGTACTTC; CDR3 protein: CAISGGDSTYEQYF; J gene: TRBJ2-7; V gene: TRBV10-3; D gene: TRBD1; clone size: -
CDR3 DNA: TGTGCCAGCAGCGGACAGGGGGCGGTTCAGCCCCAGCATTTT; CDR3 protein: CASSGQGAVQPQHF; J gene: TRBJ1-5; V gene: TRBV6-5; D gene: TRBD1; clone size: -
CDR3 DNA: TGTGCCAGCACCCTGCAGAGGGGCTATGGCTACACCTTC; CDR3 protein: CASTLQRGYGYTF; J gene: TRBJ1-2; V gene: TRBV7-9; D gene: -; clone size: -
CDR3 DNA: TGTGCCAGCAGCCCGAGCGGGAGGGCTTTAGCTGGGGCCAACGTCCTGACTTTC; CDR3 protein: CASSPSGRALAGANVLTF; J gene: TRBJ2-6; V gene: TRBV14; D gene: TRBD2; clone size: -
CDR3 DNA: TGTGCCAGCAGTCTAGCGGGTAAACAGTTCTTC; CDR3 protein: CASSLAGKQFF; J gene: TRBJ2-1; V gene: TRBV2; D gene: TRBD2; clone size: -
CDR3 DNA: TGCGCTTCGGCCCTAGCGGGAGCGGAGCTGTTTTTT; CDR3 protein: CASALAGAELFF; J gene: TRBJ2-2; V gene: TRBV4-1; D gene: TRBD2; clone size: -
CDR3 DNA: TGCGCCAGCAGCCTCGGACAGAGGGACACCATATATTTT; CDR3 protein: CASSLGQRDTIYF; J gene: TRBJ1-3; V gene: TRBV5-1; D gene: -; clone size: -
CDR3 DNA: TGCGCCAGCAGCAACGCACGACAGGGGAATTATGGCTACACCTTC; CDR3 protein: CASSNARQGNYGYTF; J gene: TRBJ1-2; V gene: TRBV5-1; D gene: TRBD1; clone size: few
CDR3 DNA: TGTGCCAGTTCCCACGGGGCGAAAAATGAAAAACTGTTTTTT; CDR3 protein: CASSHGAKNEKLFF; J gene: TRBJ1-4; V gene: TRBV25-1; D gene: -; clone size: -
CDR3 DNA: TGTGCCAGTAGTCCAACAGGGTCTAATGAAAAACTGTTTTTT; CDR3 protein: CASSPTGSNEKLFF; J gene: TRBJ1-4; V gene: TRBV19; D gene: -; clone size: -
CDR3 DNA: TGTGCCAGCAGCTTAGAGCATGAGCAGTTCTTC; CDR3 protein: CASSLEHEQFF; J gene: TRBJ2-1; V gene: TRBV7-9; D gene: -; clone size: -
CDR3 DNA: TGCAGTGCTAGTAGTCCCCCAGGGACAGGGGGCAATCAGCCCCAGCATTTT; CDR3 protein: CSASSPPGTGGNQPQHF; J gene: TRBJ1-5; V gene: TRBV20-1; D gene: TRBD1; clone size: many
CDR3 DNA: TGTGCCAGCTCGCGACAGGGGAACACTGAAGCTTTCTTT; CDR3 protein: CASSRQGNTEAFF; J gene: TRBJ1-1; V gene: TRBV18; D gene: TRBD1; clone size: -
CDR3 DNA: TGCGCCAGCAGCTTGACAGGGCTGAACACTGAAGCTTTCTTT; CDR3 protein: CASSLTGLNTEAFF; J gene: TRBJ1-1; V gene: TRBV5-1; D gene: -; clone size: few
CDR3 DNA: TGTGCCTGGAGGACACAGGGCCAGTATGGCTACACCTTC; CDR3 protein: CAWRTQGQYGYTF; J gene: TRBJ1-2; V gene: TRBV30; D gene: -; clone size: -